The table lists the clone carrying this T cell receptor (beta chain) with a few counts. The antigen is unknown. Using constant-segment primers, 5'RACE produced TCR alpha and TCR beta cDNA libraries carrying sample barcodes and UMIs. TCRdb re-analysed the 5' RACE reads in MiXCR, keeping a single row per CDR3 protein. The repertoire holds some 300,000 distinct CDR3 sequences, with less than 20% as singletons. These data are taken from a study of T-cell memory formation after mild COVID-19. Broader study findings: Memory from before infection featured some responding clones, which suggests cross-reactive memory joined. Among contracting clones, CD4+ were mainly CM/EM and CD8+ enriched in EMRA. Later expanders leaned toward CD4+, whereas clones contracting from day 15 to 85 were balanced CD4/CD8.

The V segment lost 8 bases and the J segment 4 bases; nucleotides outside the gene matches: 5. Looked up from germline, CDR1 is MNHNS and CDR2 is SASEGT. CDR3 size: 14 residues. The chain carries TRBV6-1 and TRBJ2-1, with 10 positions matching TRBD2. This sequence was found in a man in his late teens or twenties who had mild COVID-19 (a few samples of this study predate the infection). Cell type and time point are not known. The sequenced sample was PBMCs or a T cell subset sorted from them (not recorded which). The CDR3 spells CASESGGAYNEQFF. The CDR3 coding sequence is TGTGCCAGCGAAAGCGGGGGGGCTTACAATGAGCAGTTCTTC.